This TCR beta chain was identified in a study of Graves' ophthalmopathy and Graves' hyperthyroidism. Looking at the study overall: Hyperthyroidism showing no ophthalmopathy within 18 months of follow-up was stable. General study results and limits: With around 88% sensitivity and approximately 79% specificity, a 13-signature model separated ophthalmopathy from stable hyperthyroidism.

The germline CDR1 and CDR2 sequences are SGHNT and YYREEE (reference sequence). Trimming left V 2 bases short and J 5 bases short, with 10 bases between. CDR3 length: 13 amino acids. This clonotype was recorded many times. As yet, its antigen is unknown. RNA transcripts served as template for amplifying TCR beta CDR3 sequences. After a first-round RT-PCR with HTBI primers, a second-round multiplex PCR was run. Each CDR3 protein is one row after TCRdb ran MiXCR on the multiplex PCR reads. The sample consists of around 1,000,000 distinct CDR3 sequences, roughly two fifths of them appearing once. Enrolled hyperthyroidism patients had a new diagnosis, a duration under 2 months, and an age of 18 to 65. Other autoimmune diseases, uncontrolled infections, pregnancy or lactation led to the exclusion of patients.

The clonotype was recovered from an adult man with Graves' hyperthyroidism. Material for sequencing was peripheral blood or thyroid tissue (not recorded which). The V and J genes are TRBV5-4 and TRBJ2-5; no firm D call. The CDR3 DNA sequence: TGTGCCAGCAGCTTTGACTTCGGGGAGACCCAGTACTTC. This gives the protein CASSFDFGETQYF.